This is a list of T cell receptor beta chains from one sample in a study of shared clonotypes between healthy human individuals. The assay was immunoSEQ multiplex PCR, and TCRdb's table has in-frame clones only and misses some. Among some 2.3 million clones, about 92% were seen once, and the ten largest hold about 0.39%. Sequencing was done on a sample of naive CD4+ T cells from PBMCs. Source of these receptors: a young man in good health. Some clones in this sample may be carry-over from other donors' samples. The CDR3 runs from the conserved cysteine through the conserved F or W. D genes are given only for firm matches. Clone size is stated in some rows and not others, as once, few, many or a class when expanded.

>TRBV5-1|-|TRBJ1-1|-
TGCGCCAGCAACCCGGGGGTACAGGGGAACACTGAAGCTTTCTTT
CASNPGVQGNTEAFF
>TRBV10-1|TRBD2|TRBJ2-1|-
TGCGCCAGCAGTGAGTCAAGCGGGAGGCTTGAGCAGTTCTTC
CASSESSGRLEQFF
>TRBV5-6|TRBD1|TRBJ1-2|-
TGTGCCAGCAGCAGTTACAGGGGTTTTGGCTACACCTTC
CASSSYRGFGYTF
>TRBV6-1|TRBD2|TRBJ2-7|-
TGTGCCAGCAGTGTCAGCCGGCCGGGAGGATACGAGCAGTACTTC
CASSVSRPGGYEQYF
>TRBV27|TRBD1|TRBJ2-1|-
TGTGCCAGCAGTAAGGGACAGGGGCATGAGCAGTTCTTC
CASSKGQGHEQFF
>TRBV7-9|TRBD2|TRBJ2-1|-
TGTGCCAGCAGCTTGGGACTAGCGGGAGGCGTGGATGAGCAGTTCTTC
CASSLGLAGGVDEQFF
>TRBV2|TRBD1|TRBJ2-3|-
TGTGCCAGCAGCCTTCAACTACAGGGGGCAACAGATACGCAGTATTTT
CASSLQLQGATDTQYF
>TRBV15|-|TRBJ1-5|-
TGTGCCACCAGCAGAGGTAAGAATCAGCCCCAGCATTTT
CATSRGKNQPQHF
>TRBV2|TRBD1|TRBJ1-1|once
TGTGCCAGCCGAGGACAGGCGAACACTGAAGCTTTCTTT
CASRGQANTEAFF
>TRBV15|-|TRBJ2-2|-
TGTGCCACCAGCAGAGGAGGGGGTAGCACCGGGGAGCTGTTTTTT
CATSRGGGSTGELFF
>TRBV19|TRBD1|TRBJ1-1|-
TGTGCCAGTAGTATAATTTCAGGGACAGGGATATTTGCTGAAGCTTTCTTT
CASSIISGTGIFAEAFF
>TRBV5-1|-|TRBJ1-1|once
TGCGCCAGCAGCTTCGCAGGACCGAACACTGAAGCTTTCTTT
CASSFAGPNTEAFF
>TRBV10-3|-|TRBJ1-1|-
TGTGCCATCAGTGAGATGACAGGCACTGAAGCTTTCTTT
CAISEMTGTEAFF
>TRBV4-1|-|TRBJ2-7|-
TGCGCCAGCAGCCAAGGGTCCCGACAGCCCTACGAGCAGTACTTC
CASSQGSRQPYEQYF
>TRBV29-1|TRBD2|TRBJ2-7|-
TGCAGCGTTGCCAATGGACTAGCGGGAGGCGAGCAGTACTTC
CSVANGLAGGEQYF
>TRBV7-9|TRBD2|TRBJ2-1|-
TGTGCCAGCGGTCCAAGGGGGACTAGCAGAGCGGGTGAGCAGTTCTTC
CASGPRGTSRAGEQFF
>TRBV5-1|-|TRBJ2-6|few
TGCGCCAGCGAGGACGGACGCTCTGGGGCCAACGTCCTGACTTTC
CASEDGRSGANVLTF
>TRBV6-5|-|TRBJ2-5|-
TGTGCCAGCAGTTATAATGAGGGTAGCGGAGAGACCCAGTACTTC
CASSYNEGSGETQYF
>TRBV21-1|-|TRBJ1-1|-
TGTGCCGGGGGTGACACTGAAGCTTTCTTT
CAGGDTEAFF
>TRBV7-2|TRBD2|TRBJ2-1|-
TGTGCCAGCAGCGCCGGGACTAGCCGAAGCAATGAGCAGTTCTTC
CASSAGTSRSNEQFF
>TRBV28|-|TRBJ1-2|-
TGTGCCAGCAGGCGGCAGGGTCTCTATGGCTACACCTTC
CASRRQGLYGYTF
>TRBV5-4|-|TRBJ2-3|-
TGTGCCAGCAGCTCCGCTAGCGAGGATACGCAGTATTTT
CASSSASEDTQYF
>TRBV2|-|TRBJ2-1|once
TGTGCCAGCAGTGCTTCCGGGAGTTATCACAATGAGCAGTTCTTC
CASSASGSYHNEQFF
>TRBV19|-|TRBJ2-2|-
TGTGCCAGTAGTACACAGAACACCGGGGAGCTGTTTTTT
CASSTQNTGELFF
>TRBV5-1|-|TRBJ2-7|-
TGCGCCAGCAGCTTGAACAGGGACCCATCCTACGAGCAGTACTTC
CASSLNRDPSYEQYF
>TRBV7-8|TRBD1|TRBJ1-1|-
TGTGCCAGCAGCTCGGCCGCTAGGGACAGAGTGAAGAACACTGAAGCTTTCTTT
CASSSAARDRVKNTEAFF
>TRBV19|-|TRBJ2-2|-
TGTGCCAGTAGTATACGGGAAAGGCAGACAAGCACCGGGGAGCTGTTTTTT
CASSIRERQTSTGELFF
>TRBV4-2|-|TRBJ1-5|-
TGTGCCAGCAGCCAATACACTAGCAATCAGCCCCAGCATTTT
CASSQYTSNQPQHF
>TRBV10-3|-|TRBJ2-3|-
TGTGCCATCACACGGTCCGGACTCGAAGATACGCAGTATTTT
CAITRSGLEDTQYF
>TRBV18|-|TRBJ2-7|-
TGTGCCAGCTCACGTACCGGGGGGCCCTACGAGCAGTACTTC
CASSRTGGPYEQYF
>TRBV5-1|TRBD2|TRBJ2-1|-
TGCGCCAGCAGCTCCAGACTAGCGGGAGGGCGTAGTGAGCAGTTCTTC
CASSSRLAGGRSEQFF
>TRBV19|TRBD1|TRBJ2-2|-
TGTGCCAGCATGGGACAGTCGAACACCGGGGAGCTGTTTTTT
CASMGQSNTGELFF
>TRBV27|TRBD2|TRBJ2-1|-
TGTGCCAGCAGCACTTCGGGACTAGCGGCTAATGAGCAGTTCTTC
CASSTSGLAANEQFF
>TRBV5-1|-|TRBJ2-7|-
TGCGCCAGCAGCTTGATCCCTAGCGACACCTACGAGCAGTACTTC
CASSLIPSDTYEQYF
>TRBV28|TRBD2|TRBJ2-3|once
TGTGCCAGCAGTTTGAAGCGGGAGCTTGGGAATACGCAGTATTTT
CASSLKRELGNTQYF
>TRBV5-1|TRBD2|TRBJ2-5|-
TGCGCCAGCAGCTTAAGGACTAGCGGGGTACAAGAGACCCAGTACTTC
CASSLRTSGVQETQYF
>TRBV7-2|-|TRBJ2-1|-
TGTGCCAGCAGCCCGAGGACTGTCTGGGATGAGCAGTTCTTC
CASSPRTVWDEQFF
>TRBV6-6|TRBD1|TRBJ2-7|-
TGTGCCAGCAGTCCGTTGGACAGGCGCTTCTACGAGCAGTACTTC
CASSPLDRRFYEQYF
>TRBV5-1|TRBD2|TRBJ2-2|-
TGCGCCAGCAGCTTGGGAGTCGGAGCGGGAGAAACCGGGGAGCTGTTTTTT
CASSLGVGAGETGELFF
>TRBV19|-|TRBJ1-5|few
TGTGCCAGTAGTTCGGCCCTTAATCAGCCCCAGCATTTT
CASSSALNQPQHF
>TRBV4-3|-|TRBJ2-3|-
TGCGCCAGCAGCCAGGCGGGCTCAGATACGCAGTATTTT
CASSQAGSDTQYF
>TRBV7-3|TRBD2|TRBJ2-1|-
TGTGCCAGCAGCTTTCTCGGTCGTGGACTAGCGGGAGGGGAGCAGTTCTTC
CASSFLGRGLAGGEQFF
>TRBV6-6|-|TRBJ1-1|-
TGTGCCAGCAGTTACGGCTCGAACACTGAAGCTTTCTTT
CASSYGSNTEAFF
>TRBV5-1|-|TRBJ2-3|-
TGCGCCAGCACCGGGACTGCAGATACGCAGTATTTT
CASTGTADTQYF
>TRBV5-1|TRBD2|TRBJ2-1|-
TGCGCCAGCAGCGGACTAGCGGGGGCCAATGAGCAGTTCTTC
CASSGLAGANEQFF
>TRBV7-2|-|TRBJ2-6|-
TGTGCCAGCAGCTTAGTCAGCGGCTCTGGGGCCAACGTCCTGACTTTC
CASSLVSGSGANVLTF
>TRBV28|-|TRBJ2-7|-
TGTGCCAGCAATTCAGCGAGGGAAGGCTCCTACGAGCAGTACTTC
CASNSAREGSYEQYF
>TRBV5-4|TRBD1|TRBJ2-5|-
TGTGCCAGCAGCTTCAACGACAGGGGGCGCGGAGAGACCCAGTACTTC
CASSFNDRGRGETQYF
>TRBV2|TRBD2|TRBJ2-1|-
TGTGCCAGCAAACTAGCGGGACCCTACTACAATGAGCAGTTCTTC
CASKLAGPYYNEQFF